This is a list of T cell receptor beta chains from one sample in a study of T cell responses to AZD1222 COVID-19 vaccine. Measured with immunoSEQ multiplex PCR; TCRdb has only the in-frame clones, and not every one. This repertoire shows roughly 180,000 clones, approximately 90% found once; its top ten account for less than 2.5%. Sequencing was performed on peripheral blood, taken on day 0 of AZD1222 vaccination. The source of these receptors is an adult in good health. The conserved cysteine and the conserved F or W are not part of the CDR3 here. D genes are given only for firm matches.

v_call,d_call,j_call,cdr3_aa
TRBV6-2/TRBV6-3,TRBD1,TRBJ2-1,ASSLGSVDRAPLRYNEQF
TRBV2,.,TRBJ2-3,AISGPLTDTQY
TRBV29-1,.,TRBJ2-5,SVDGGQQETQY
TRBV15,.,TRBJ2-2,ATSTLGQANTGELF
TRBV29-1,.,TRBJ1-2,SVVLMGNYGYT
TRBV4-3,.,TRBJ2-7,ASSQQRTATYEQY
TRBV6-5,.,TRBJ1-1,ASGGTYTEAF
TRBV7-2,.,TRBJ1-6,ASRGAGLWSPLH
TRBV2,.,TRBJ1-2,ASKQWQSGYT
TRBV11-2,.,TRBJ1-1,ASSLDGNTEAF
TRBV6-5,.,TRBJ2-1,ASGGGSLPPKEQF
TRBV7-6,.,TRBJ2-1,ASSSYRNNEQF
TRBV9,.,TRBJ1-4,ASSAQKGYEKLF
TRBV19,.,TRBJ1-4,ASRANEKLF
TRBV19,.,TRBJ1-3,ASSRTGLGAPGNTIY
TRBV5-1,TRBD2,TRBJ2-7,ASKGGKYEQY
TRBV6-1,.,TRBJ2-3,ASSEERLAASTDTQY
TRBV28,.,TRBJ2-1,ASSPLSLAGSSEQF
TRBV19,.,TRBJ1-6,ASSIDARPKSSYNSPLH
TRBV6-5,.,TRBJ1-1,ASCRRGTHTEAF
TRBV7-2,TRBD1,TRBJ2-1,ASSTGQGDNEQF
TRBV19,.,TRBJ1-1,ASSYGPDTEAF
TRBV19,TRBD1,TRBJ1-2,ASTPQGADGYT
TRBV28,TRBD1,TRBJ1-4,ASSFQSTGANEKLF
TRBV28,.,TRBJ1-4,ASSLGRSGGFEKLF
TRBV9,.,TRBJ1-4,ASSVEVGEKLF
TRBV6-2/TRBV6-3,TRBD1,TRBJ2-3,ASSEPRDRGADTQY
TRBV29-1,.,TRBJ1-2,STSPGRGYGYT
TRBV6-2/TRBV6-3,TRBD2,TRBJ2-7,ASSYSTSGGYEQY
TRBV18,.,TRBJ1-5,ASSPYREGQPQH
TRBV9,.,TRBJ2-1,ASSAPLAGAPNNEQF
TRBV7-9,TRBD1,TRBJ1-2,ASSLGTGAPYGYT
TRBV19,.,TRBJ2-3,ASSLETLPDTQY
TRBV28,TRBD1,TRBJ1-4,ASSPSGQGYAKLF
TRBV28,TRBD1,TRBJ1-2,ASTTGTGMRYGYT
TRBV4-3,.,TRBJ2-4,ASSQDVQTLAKNIQY
TRBV6-5,.,TRBJ2-1,ASSYSGGYNEQF
TRBV15,TRBD1,TRBJ1-6,ATSRTPGQASPLH
TRBV9,.,TRBJ2-3,ASSPHTNTDTQY
TRBV7-2,.,TRBJ1-2,ASSLAGTPGYT
TRBV30,.,TRBJ1-3,AWSARAASILFSGNTIY
TRBV28,.,TRBJ1-3,ASSTSGNTIY
TRBV7-9,.,TRBJ1-5,ASSFQDSNQPQH
TRBV24-1,.,TRBJ1-1,ATSDPGSTEAF
TRBV28,TRBD1,TRBJ1-6,ASKTGGNSPLH
TRBV28,.,TRBJ2-5,ASSSPGGPGETQY
TRBV28,TRBD2,TRBJ2-1,ASSSATSGRNEQF
TRBV5-8,.,TRBJ1-6,ASSLINSPLH
TRBV12-5,.,TRBJ1-2,ASGLFQGGPHYGYT
TRBV27,.,TRBJ1-5,ASSPGTKGNQPQH
TRBV4-3,TRBD2,TRBJ2-7,ASSQENSGRTYEQY
TRBV19,TRBD1,TRBJ1-2,ASSLDRGDGYT
TRBV28,TRBD1,TRBJ1-4,ASSPGQGYEKLF
TRBV18,.,TRBJ2-7,ASSASTGLSYEQY
TRBV5-4,.,TRBJ1-1,ASSLAITGLTEAF
TRBV5-4,TRBD2,TRBJ2-5,ASSLGPGLAGGGAETQY
TRBV7-8,TRBD1,TRBJ2-1,ASSKSDRGIKF
TRBV6-6,TRBD2,TRBJ2-5,ASSLSGTSGRSPQETQY
TRBV11-3,TRBD2,TRBJ2-1,ASSSTSGVSYNEQF
TRBV28,TRBD2,TRBJ2-7,ASSLWTSGYEQY